These 27 T cell receptor beta chains were all obtained from the same sample, sequenced in a study of T-cell reconstitution after alpha-beta-depleted transplantation in children. TCRbeta library construction was performed incorporating unique molecular identifiers. TCRdb called the PCR reads again in MiXCR, with one record for every CDR3 protein. Of roughly 590,000 distinct CDR3 sequences listed, around a sixth were seen once; the top ten hold around 0.96%. This sample comprised PBMCs from the stem cell graft donor, obtained from the stem cell graft. Source of these receptors: a human donor who donated a stem cell graft to a child with acute myeloid leukemia.

Only one count was recorded for this clonotype. The chain combines TRBV11-3 with TRBJ2-1; 9 bases agree with TRBD1. Germline CDR1 reads SGHNT; CDR2 reads YENEEA. The CDR3 runs to 17 residues. Unmatched junction bases numbered 17, after V lost 5 bases and J lost 9 bases. The CDR3 spells CASSPYGQGLANSEQFF. The CDR3 coding sequence is TGTGCCAGCAGCCCGTACGGACAGGGGTTGGCAAACAGTGAGCAGTTCTTC.

This clonotype has only a few counts. V and J are TRBV6-5 and TRBJ2-7, with D possibly being TRBD1 or TRBD2 (5 bases each). V lost 2 bases and J lost 5, with 13 bases in between. CDR3 length equals 14 residues. The V gene's germline CDR1 is MNHEY and CDR2 SVGAGI. CDR3 sequence reads: CASSYGGEGNEQYF. The DNA for the CDR3 is TGTGCCAGCAGTTACGGGGGAGAGGGCAACGAGCAGTACTTC.

This rearrangement joins TRBV12-3 or TRBV12-4 to TRBJ2-3; 8 bases line up with TRBD2. J was trimmed by 5 bases and V by 7 bases; bases with no gene match: 5. CDR3 length equals 13 residues. CDR3 sequence reads: CASKGGGKDTQYF. In DNA form, the CDR3 reads TGTGCCAGCAAGGGCGGGGGGAAAGATACGCAGTATTTT.

This clonotype was recorded a few times. The chain carries TRBV11-2 and TRBJ1-2; D gene uncertain. This CDR3 contains 16 residues. V was cut by 0 bases and J by 3 bases, with 14 bases left in between. The germline gives CDR1 SGHAT, CDR2 FQNNGV. The CDR3 protein is CASSLDGVSRYYGYTF. As DNA, the CDR3 is TGTGCCAGCAGCTTAGATGGCGTCAGTCGCTACTATGGCTACACCTTC.

This clonotype has a handful of counts. V is TRBV12-3 or TRBV12-4 and J is TRBJ2-4, with D tentatively TRBD1 (6 bases). This CDR3 has 13 residues. Trimming cost V 6 bases and J 10 bases, with 16 bases left between them. The CDR3 nucleotides read TGTGCCAGCAGGGGCGGACAGAGGGGTATTCAGTACTTC. Amino acid sequence: CASRGGQRGIQYF.

This clonotype was counted at least ten times. The V and J genes are TRBV4-2 and TRBJ1-3; D remains unclear. Germline-derived CDR1 and CDR2 are LGHNA and YNFKEQ. V gave up 0 bases and J gave up 8 bases, with 14 bases separating them. The length of the CDR3 is 15 residues. CDR3 in DNA: TGTGCCAGCAGCCAAGATGGCCTAGGGCTGGACACCATATATTTT. This codes for CASSQDGLGLDTIYF.

This clonotype was seen ten or more times. The rearrangement joins TRBV20-1 to TRBJ1-3, with 7 nucleotides matching TRBD1. There are 16 residues in the CDR3. V lost 1 base, J lost 3 bases, and 9 bases stayed unmatched. Germline-derived CDR1 and CDR2 are DFQATT and SNEGSKA (reference sequence). The CDR3 spells CSARGEGAGFGNTIYF. The CDR3 DNA reads as TGCAGTGCTAGAGGGGAGGGGGCAGGGTTTGGAAACACCATATATTTT.

The chain links TRBV7-2 to TRBJ2-7; D is ambiguous. The CDR3 covers 14 residues. Germline values: CDR1 SGHTA, CDR2 FQGNSA. Trimming stripped 3 bases from V and 0 bases from J, with 9 bases between. The CDR3 here is CASSFEVTSYEQYF. As DNA, the CDR3 is TGTGCCAGCAGCTTTGAGGTTACCTCCTACGAGCAGTACTTC.

This clonotype was recorded a few times. The chain employs TRBV24-1 and TRBJ2-3; the match to TRBD2 covers 12 bases. Losses at the gene ends were 8 bases for V and 3 bases for J; bases not matched to a gene: 8. Germline V gives CDR1 KGHDR, CDR2 SFDVKD. This CDR3 has 16 amino acids. The CDR3 DNA reads TGTGCCACCAACCCCTCGACTAGCGGGGGAACAGATACGCAGTATTTT. It yields the protein CATNPSTSGGTDTQYF.

The sample holds many counts of this clonotype. This chain connects TRBV29-1 to TRBJ2-5; D possibly corresponds to TRBD2 (6 bases). The V gene lost 8 bases and the J gene lost 4 bases, with 11 bases spanning the gap. Germline V gene sequence: CDR1 SQVTM, CDR2 ANQGSEA. The length of the CDR3 is 11 residues. In DNA, the CDR3 is TGCAGCTCCGGGCGGGGAGAGACCCAGTACTTC. Protein: CSSGRGETQYF.

Many counts were recorded for this clonotype. This chain uses TRBV6-5 with TRBJ1-5; 7 nucleotides match TRBD1. This CDR3 has 16 amino acids. Per germline, CDR1 MNHEY and CDR2 SVGAGI. The trim removed 6 bases at V and 5 bases at J, leaving 13 bases unmatched. CDR3 sequence: CASRRLGGVGDQPQHF. CDR3 sequence (DNA): TGTGCCAGCAGACGGTTAGGGGGCGTCGGAGATCAGCCCCAGCATTTT.

V and J are TRBV27 and TRBJ1-5; D not certain. Germline CDR1 MNHEY, CDR2 SMNVEV (reference sequence). Trimming pared 5 bases from V and 1 base from J, leaving 9 bases between. The CDR3 is 14 residues long. Here the CDR3 DNA reads TGTGCCAGCAGTCGAGCCGGGAGCAATCAGCCCCAGCATTTT. It is translated as CASSRAGSNQPQHF.

This clonotype was seen ten or more times. The rearrangement links TRBV20-1 to TRBJ1-1; tentative D call: TRBD1 (5 bases). Germline values: CDR1 DFQATT, CDR2 SNEGSKA (reference sequence). Deletions cut 6 bases from V and 5 bases from J, with 22 bases between. This CDR3 is 15 amino acids long. The CDR3 nucleotides are TGCAGTGCCGTAGGTTGGCAGGGAAGGGAAACTGAAGCTTTCTTT. It yields the protein CSAVGWQGRETEAFF.

The chain has TRBV7-3 and TRBJ2-3, with D hard to call. Trimming removed 0 bases from V and 1 base from J, with 8 bases in between. The CDR3 is 15 residues long. From germline, CDR1 is SGHTA and CDR2 FQGTGA. CDR3 sequence (DNA): TGTGCCAGCAGCTTAACCAATTACGGCACAGATACGCAGTATTTT. Translation: CASSLTNYGTDTQYF.

The sample holds many counts of this clonotype. The chain uses TRBV29-1 and TRBJ1-2, with D unresolved. The CDR3 runs 13 residues. V was trimmed by 1 base and J by 0 bases, leaving 6 bases between them. The germline CDR1 and CDR2 sequences are SQVTM and ANQGSEA. CDR3 region: CSVEGDTNYGYTF. For the CDR3, the DNA is TGCAGCGTTGAAGGAGATACTAACTATGGCTACACCTTC.

This chain uses TRBV29-1 with TRBJ2-2; weak D call: TRBD2 (6 bases). The V end lost 8 bases, the J end lost 5 bases, and 18 bases lay between the germline ends. The germline V gene encodes CDR1 SQVTM and CDR2 ANQGSEA. The CDR3 sequence is 14 residues long. Here the CDR3 reads CSHKAEGKTGELFF. The CDR3 DNA is TGCAGCCACAAAGCGGAGGGGAAAACCGGGGAGCTGTTTTTT.

This clonotype was observed at least ten times. The genes are TRBV12-3 or TRBV12-4 and TRBJ2-7, with D hard to call. This CDR3 region has 14 residues. V lost 9 bases, J lost 2 bases, and 17 bases lay in between. The CDR3 loop is CASSSGFSTYEQYF. In DNA form, the CDR3 reads TGTGCCAGTTCTTCAGGCTTTTCAACCTACGAGCAGTACTTC.

This clonotype was counted only a few times. The chain combines TRBV30 with TRBJ2-1; TRBD2 matches at 9 bases. Trimming removed 2 bases from V and 14 bases from J; junction bases left unmatched: 19. The CDR3 contains 16 residues. Looked up from germline, CDR1 is GTSNPN and CDR2 is SVGIG (reference sequence). DNA for the CDR3: TGTGCCTGGAGTTATAGTGGGCTAGCGGGGAAGTTGCGGGAGTTCTTC. This codes for CAWSYSGLAGKLREFF.

The V call is TRBV12-3 or TRBV12-4, the J call TRBJ2-1; D gene uncertain. The CDR3 has 13 amino acids. The ends were cut back, 6 bases at V and 10 bases at J, with 16 bases in the middle. For the CDR3, the DNA is TGTGCCAGCAGCTCCCCCCAAAGACCGGAGCAGTTCTTC. Protein product: CASSSPQRPEQFF.

The table lists this clonotype with a few counts. The J gene is TRBJ2-5, the V gene TRBV7-2, with D perhaps matching TRBD1 (6 bases). The CDR3 sequence is 16 residues long. Germline V gene data show CDR1 as SGHTA and CDR2 as FQGNSA. The germline V and J ends were trimmed by 0 bases and 4 bases, with 15 bases remaining between them. CDR3 sequence reads: CASSLALGALPETQYF. CDR3 nucleotides: TGTGCCAGCAGCTTAGCGCTGGGGGCGCTACCAGAGACCCAGTACTTC.

The chain combines TRBV12-3 or TRBV12-4 with TRBJ1-2; tentatively, D is TRBD1 (6 bases). Trimming took off 3 bases at V and 0 bases at J, with 20 bases between the two ends. The CDR3 extends over 18 amino acids. CDR3 sequence: CASSFALFEWTANYGYTF. In DNA form, the CDR3 reads TGTGCCAGCAGTTTTGCCTTATTTGAGTGGACAGCTAACTATGGCTACACCTTC.

CDR3 in amino acids: CASSFDRASSYNEQFF. The CDR3 DNA reads TGCGCCAGCAGCTTCGACAGGGCAAGCTCCTACAATGAGCAGTTCTTC. The chain links TRBV5-1 to TRBJ2-1, with 7 bases fitting TRBD1. The CDR3 has 16 residues. The ends lost 2 bases at V and 0 bases at J; junction bases unmatched: 5. CDR1 is SGHRS, CDR2 YFSETQ, per germline.

Details on this clonotype: A read error may explain this, as a much larger clone is one base away. The DNA of the CDR3 is TGCGCCAGCAGCCAAGATAGGTTAAGCTCCTACGAGCAGAACTTC. Translated: CASSQDRLSSYEQNF. The rearrangement links TRBV4-3 to TRBJ2-7; D uncertain. CDR1 LGHNA and CDR2 YSLEER come from the germline V gene. CDR3 length equals 15 residues.

This clonotype was counted ten times or more. The chain combines TRBV20-1 with TRBJ2-1; D unclear. Germline V gene data show CDR1 as DFQATT and CDR2 as SNEGSKA (reference sequence). The CDR3 contains 10 residues. With 5 bases removed from V and 7 bases from J, the gap between germline ends came to 6 bases. The CDR3 coding sequence is TGCAGTGCTGTAGTTAATGAGCAGTTCTTC. Amino acid sequence: CSAVVNEQFF.

The CDR3 bases are TGTGCCACCAGCACCCCCAGCGGACTAGCGGGGGTGCATCGGGGGGAGCTGTTTTTT. Protein sequence: CATSTPSGLAGVHRGELFF. This sequence joins TRBV15 and TRBJ2-2; 13 positions agree with TRBD2. This CDR3 comprises 19 residues. Per the germline V gene, CDR1 is LNHNV and CDR2 is YYDKDF (reference sequence). Germline trimming cut 4 bases from V and 8 bases from J; bases unmatched to any gene: 16.

This clonotype has a count of ten or more. This sequence joins TRBV29-1 and TRBJ1-1; D remains ambiguous. V dropped 4 bases and J dropped 0 bases, with 9 bases sitting between them. CDR1 is SQVTM, CDR2 ANQGSEA, per germline. This CDR3 is built from 13 residues. CDR3 amino acids: CSVVRTMNTEAFF. CDR3 bases: TGCAGCGTTGTGCGGACCATGAACACTGAAGCTTTCTTT.

The chain links TRBV3-1 to TRBJ2-7; 12 nucleotides agree with TRBD2. The V gene end was trimmed by 7 bases and the J gene end by 1 base; junction bases not matched to a gene: 5. Germline values: CDR1 LGHDT, CDR2 YNNKEL (reference sequence). The CDR3 extends over 15 amino acids. Written as DNA, the CDR3 is TGTGCCAGCACCGTGACTAGCGGGGGATCCTACGAGCAGTACTTC. This encodes CASTVTSGGSYEQYF.